This TCR beta chain was identified during a study of blood T cell repertoires in COVID-19. The recovered donors of Cohort 3 showed two negative PCRs, clearance, or symptom resolution. V lost 4 bases and J lost 3, with 14 bases in between. Germline loops: CDR1 PRHDT, CDR2 FYEKMQ (reference sequence). This CDR3 spans 15 amino acids. The protocol was immunoSEQ multiplex PCR, while the TCRdb copy is restricted to in-frame clones and leaves out a portion. The table includes 170,000 or so clones, around nine tenths detected once. The rearrangement uses TRBV13 and TRBJ2-3, with D maybe TRBD1 (6 bases). The sequencing sample was made of PBMCs or T cells enriched from blood (not recorded which). The clonotype comes from a woman aged 45-59 years who had recovered from COVID-19. The CDR3, as DNA: TGTGCCAGCAGCTCCGGACAGTCCAGGACAGATACGCAGTATTTT. Its translation is CASSSGQSRTDTQYF.